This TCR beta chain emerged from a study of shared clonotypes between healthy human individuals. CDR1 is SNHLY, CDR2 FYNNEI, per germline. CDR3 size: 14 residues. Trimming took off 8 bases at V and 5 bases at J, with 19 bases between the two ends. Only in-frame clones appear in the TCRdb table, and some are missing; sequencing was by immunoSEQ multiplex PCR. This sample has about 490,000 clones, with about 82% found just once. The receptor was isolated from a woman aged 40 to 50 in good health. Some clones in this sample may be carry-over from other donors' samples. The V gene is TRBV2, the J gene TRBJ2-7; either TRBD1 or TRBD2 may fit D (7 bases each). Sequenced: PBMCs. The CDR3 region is CASGEGYRGDEQYF. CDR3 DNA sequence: TGTGCCAGCGGGGAGGGGTACAGGGGAGACGAGCAGTACTTC.